This T cell receptor (beta chain) was found in a study of cytomegalovirus exposure and HLA in healthy donors. V lost 2 bases and J lost 7, with 11 bases in between. The CDR3 contains 13 residues. The germline V gene encodes CDR1 MNHEY and CDR2 SMNVEV (reference sequence). Concerning this clone: What it recognizes is unknown.

The donors were part of the validation cohort of 120 subjects. That cohort was separate from the first cohort, which comprised under 750 subjects. This table comes from immunoSEQ multiplex PCR, and its TCRdb copy is limited to in-frame clones, with some not included. The data show about 78,000 clones, 90% to 96% seen once. Findings of the study overall: With high specificity and sensitivity, the classifier reportedly diagnosed cytomegalovirus status. Clusters of TCRs from the first cohort tended to co-occur in the 120 or so validation repertoires (as a later analysis found).

The sample consisted of PBMCs. This chain joins TRBV27 and TRBJ1-2; D gene ambiguous. This sequence originates from a man between 18 and 29 years old in good health and CMV-seropositive. The CDR3 protein is CASSLNSHRGYTF. The DNA for the CDR3 is TGTGCCAGCAGTTTAAACAGCCACCGTGGCTACACCTTC.